What follows describes a single T cell receptor (beta chain). Its cognate antigen has yet to be identified. No base quality values were provided; no much bigger clone lies one nucleotide off. TCRbeta CDR3 regions were amplified from genomic DNA by means of the immunoSEQ Assay, a bias-controlled multiplex PCR. The original pipeline was this. Nucleated cell counts per sample were estimated from amplification of reference gene primers within the assay. To quantify the absolute abundance of each unique TCRbeta CDR3 rearrangement, sequence reads were collapsed and filtered. For each sample, productive Simpson clonality was calculated as the square root of Simpson's diversity index across productive rearrangements. The immuneACCESS repertoire file appears here via TCRdb, limited to in-frame rearrangements. These files lack a portion of the clones; in checked studies, under half of the deficit traces to unresolved V genes, and the cause of the others is not known. The V and J calls and clone size are taken from that table; D and trimming were inferred from the DNA. Here the sample has some 200,000 clones; roughly four fifths occur a single time. The ten most abundant clones make up roughly 2.3% of the sample.

These data originate in a study of blood T cell repertoires in COVID-19 (dated by TCRdb to about 2020). About the investigation overall: Samples covering the acute and convalescent phases of COVID-19 were provided by collaborators in the United States, Italy and Spain. Where available, HLA class I and class II types were obtained from metadata supplied by the sample provider rather than from assay-based typing. Deeply sampled blood TCRbeta repertoires from subjects exposed to, actively infected with, or recovered from COVID-19 were included in the dataset. The material from the prospective study consisted of cDNA or gDNA derived from T cells, B-cell-depleted T cells, or PBMCs. Nearly every sample came with metadata listing a de-identified subject ID, COVID-19 status, age in years and sex. Samples were obtained from the ongoing ImmuneRACE study (first 160 participants) and from about 1,300 subjects provided by 6 global collaborators. The repertoires were released in a freely available public database intended as a resource for research on the immune response to SARS-CoV-2. The study at large found these results: The amount of clinical and demographic metadata varied by source and participant and was provided uncurated.

Collaborating institutions collected whole blood in K2EDTA tubes following their own protocols. For TCRbeta analysis, collaborator samples were shipped as frozen whole blood, as isolated PBMCs, or as DNA extracted from either sample type. The receptor comes from a woman in her sixties with acute or convalescent COVID-19. Sequencing was carried out using peripheral blood.

DNA sequence: TGTGCCAGCAGTAAGACTAGCCCCCTGGGGACAGATACGCAGTATTTT. It specifies CASSKTSPLGTDTQYF. Recombination linked TRBV3-1 (or the pseudogene TRBV3-2) to TRBJ2-3, with TRBD2 matching 7 junction bases. Including the terminal cysteine and phenylalanine, the CDR3 comprises 16 residues. Solely the CDR3 DNA is kept, with 48 bases framed from the first base. Based on the germline V gene (reference sequence), the CDR1 and CDR2 sequences are LGHDT and YNNKEL. From V the trimming removes 6 bases and from J it removes 3 bases, while the gene matches leave 12 bases of the junction unaccounted for.